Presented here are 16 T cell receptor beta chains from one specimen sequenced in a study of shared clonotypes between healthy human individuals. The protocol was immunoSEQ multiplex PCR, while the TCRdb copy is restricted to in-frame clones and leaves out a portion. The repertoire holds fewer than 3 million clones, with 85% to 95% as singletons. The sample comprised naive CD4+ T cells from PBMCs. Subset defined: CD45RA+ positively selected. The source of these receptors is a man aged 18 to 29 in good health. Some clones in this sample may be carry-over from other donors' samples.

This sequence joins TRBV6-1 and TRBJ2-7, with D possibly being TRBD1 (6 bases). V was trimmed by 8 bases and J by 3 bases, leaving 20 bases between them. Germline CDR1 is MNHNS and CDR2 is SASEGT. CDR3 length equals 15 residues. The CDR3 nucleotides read TGTGCCAGCGTCCAGGACGGGCTAGGGGGCTACGAGCAGTACTTC. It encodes CASVQDGLGGYEQYF.

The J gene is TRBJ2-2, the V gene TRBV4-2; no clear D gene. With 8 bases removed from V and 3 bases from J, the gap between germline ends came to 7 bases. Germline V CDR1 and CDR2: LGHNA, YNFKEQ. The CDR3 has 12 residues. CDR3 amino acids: CASQKDTGELFF. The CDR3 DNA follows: TGTGCCAGCCAGAAGGACACCGGGGAGCTGTTTTTT.

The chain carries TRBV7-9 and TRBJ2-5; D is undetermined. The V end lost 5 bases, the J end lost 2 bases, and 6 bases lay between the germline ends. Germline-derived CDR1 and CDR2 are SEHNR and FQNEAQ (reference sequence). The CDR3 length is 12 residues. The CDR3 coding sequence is TGTGCCAGCAGCGGCTGGCAAGAGACCCAGTACTTC. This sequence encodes CASSGWQETQYF.

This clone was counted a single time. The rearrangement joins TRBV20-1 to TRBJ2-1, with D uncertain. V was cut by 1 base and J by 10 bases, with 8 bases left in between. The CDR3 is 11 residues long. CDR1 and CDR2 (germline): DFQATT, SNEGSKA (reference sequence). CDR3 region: CSARAGEEQFF. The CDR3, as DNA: TGCAGTGCTAGAGCCGGAGAGGAGCAGTTCTTC.

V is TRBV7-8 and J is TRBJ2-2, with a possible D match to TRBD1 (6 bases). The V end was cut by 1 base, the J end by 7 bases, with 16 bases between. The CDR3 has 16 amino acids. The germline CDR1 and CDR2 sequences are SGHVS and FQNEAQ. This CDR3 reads CASSLVPRQGRGELFF. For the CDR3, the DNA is TGTGCCAGCAGCTTAGTTCCCCGGCAGGGGCGCGGGGAGCTGTTTTTT.

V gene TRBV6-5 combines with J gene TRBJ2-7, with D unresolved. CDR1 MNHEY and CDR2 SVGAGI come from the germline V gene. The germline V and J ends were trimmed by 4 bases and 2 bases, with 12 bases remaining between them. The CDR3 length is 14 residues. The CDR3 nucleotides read TGTGCCAGCAGTTCCGGAGCCCATCCCTACGAGCAGTACTTC. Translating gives CASSSGAHPYEQYF.

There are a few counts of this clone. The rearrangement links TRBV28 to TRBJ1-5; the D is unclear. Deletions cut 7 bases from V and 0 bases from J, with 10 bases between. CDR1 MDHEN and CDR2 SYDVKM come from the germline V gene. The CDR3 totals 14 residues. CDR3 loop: CASTIDFSNQPQHF. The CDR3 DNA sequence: TGTGCCAGCACGATAGACTTTAGCAATCAGCCCCAGCATTTT.

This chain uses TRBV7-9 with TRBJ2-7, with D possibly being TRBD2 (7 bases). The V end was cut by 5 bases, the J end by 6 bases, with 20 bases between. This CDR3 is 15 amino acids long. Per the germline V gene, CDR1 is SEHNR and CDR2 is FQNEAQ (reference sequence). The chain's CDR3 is CASSEGLGAGAEQYF. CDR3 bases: TGTGCCAGCAGCGAGGGGCTGGGGGCGGGGGCCGAGCAGTACTTC. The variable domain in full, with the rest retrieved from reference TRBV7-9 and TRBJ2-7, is DTGVSQNPRHKITKRGQNVTFRCDPISEHNRLYWYRQTLGQGPEFLTYFQNEAQLEKSRLLSDRFSAERPKGSFSTLEIQRTEQGDSAMYLCASSEGLGAGAEQYFGPGTRLTVT.

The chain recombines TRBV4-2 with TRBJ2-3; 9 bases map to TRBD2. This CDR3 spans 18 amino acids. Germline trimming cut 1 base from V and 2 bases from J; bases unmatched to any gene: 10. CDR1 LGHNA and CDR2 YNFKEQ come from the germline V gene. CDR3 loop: CASSQVTSGPDPTDTQYF. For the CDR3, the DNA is TGTGCCAGCAGCCAAGTGACTAGCGGACCTGACCCCACAGATACGCAGTATTTT.

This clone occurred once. The CDR3 DNA is TGCGCCAGCAGCTCGGGACTAGCGGGAGGTCACCAAGAGACCCAGTACTTC. Its translation is CASSSGLAGGHQETQYF. The rearrangement uses TRBV5-1 and TRBJ2-5; 15 positions match TRBD2. CDR1 SGHRS and CDR2 YFSETQ come from the germline V gene. The ends lost 3 bases at V and 0 bases at J; junction bases unmatched: 3. The length of the CDR3 is 17 residues.

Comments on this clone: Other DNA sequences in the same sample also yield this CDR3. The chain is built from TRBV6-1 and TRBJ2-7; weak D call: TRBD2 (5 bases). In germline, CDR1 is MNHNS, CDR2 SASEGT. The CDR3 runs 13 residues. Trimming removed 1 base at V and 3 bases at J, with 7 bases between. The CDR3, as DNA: TGTGCCAGCAGTGAAGGAGGGAACTACGAGCAGTACTTC. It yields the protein CASSEGGNYEQYF.

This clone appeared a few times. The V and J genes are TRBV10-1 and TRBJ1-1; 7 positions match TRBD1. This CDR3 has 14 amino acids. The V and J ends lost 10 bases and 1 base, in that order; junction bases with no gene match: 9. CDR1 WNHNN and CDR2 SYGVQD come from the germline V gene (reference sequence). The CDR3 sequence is CATLGQEGNTEAFF. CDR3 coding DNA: TGCGCCACCTTAGGACAGGAAGGGAACACTGAAGCTTTCTTT.

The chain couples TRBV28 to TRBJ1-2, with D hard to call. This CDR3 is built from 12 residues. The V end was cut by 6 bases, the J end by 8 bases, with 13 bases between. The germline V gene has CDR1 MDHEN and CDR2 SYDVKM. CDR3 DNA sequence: TGTGCCAGCAGATTGGTGCCGGGGGGCTACACCTTC. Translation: CASRLVPGGYTF.

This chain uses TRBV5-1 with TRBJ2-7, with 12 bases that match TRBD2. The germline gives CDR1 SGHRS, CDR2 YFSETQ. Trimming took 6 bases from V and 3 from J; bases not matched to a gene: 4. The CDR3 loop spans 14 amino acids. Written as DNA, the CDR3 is TGCGCCAGCAATCGACTAGCGGGAGACTACGAGCAGTACTTC. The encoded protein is CASNRLAGDYEQYF.

CDR3 sequence: CSVDRGHTEAFF. CDR3 DNA: TGCAGCGTTGACAGGGGCCACACTGAAGCTTTCTTT. This rearrangement joins TRBV29-1 to TRBJ1-1; a possible D gene is TRBD1 (6 bases). The V end was cut by 3 bases, the J end by 3 bases, with 8 bases between. This CDR3 has 12 amino acids. Germline V gives CDR1 SQVTM, CDR2 ANQGSEA. The whole variable domain, remainder taken from reference TRBV29-1 and TRBJ1-1, is SAVISQKPSRDICQRGTSLTIQCQVDSQVTMMFWYRQQPGQSLTLIATANQGSEATYESGFVIDKFPISRPNLTFSTLTVSNMSPEDSSIYLCSVDRGHTEAFFGQGTRLTVV.

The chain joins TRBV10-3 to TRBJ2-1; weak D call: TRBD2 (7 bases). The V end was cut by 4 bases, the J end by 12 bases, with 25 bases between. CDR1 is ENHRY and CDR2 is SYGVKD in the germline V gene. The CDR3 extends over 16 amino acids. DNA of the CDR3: TGTGCCATCAGTGGAACGTGGAGGGGGGAGGGGTTCGGGCAGTTCTTC. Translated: CAISGTWRGEGFGQFF.